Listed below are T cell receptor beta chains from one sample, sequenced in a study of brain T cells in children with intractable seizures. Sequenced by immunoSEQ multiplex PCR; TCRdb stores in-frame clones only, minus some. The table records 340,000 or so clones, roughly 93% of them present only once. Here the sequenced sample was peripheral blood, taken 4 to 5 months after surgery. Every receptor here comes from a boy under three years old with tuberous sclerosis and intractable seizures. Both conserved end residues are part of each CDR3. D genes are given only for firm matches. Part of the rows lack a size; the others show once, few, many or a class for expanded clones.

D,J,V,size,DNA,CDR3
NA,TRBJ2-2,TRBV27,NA,TGTGCCAGCAGCCCTCACCCAGGGTACACCGGGGAGCTGTTTTTT,CASSPHPGYTGELFF
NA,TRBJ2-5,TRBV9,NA,TGTGCCAGCAGCGTAGGAGCGTGGGACCCCGCGGAGACCCAGTACTTC,CASSVGAWDPAETQYF
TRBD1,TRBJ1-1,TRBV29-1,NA,TGCAGCGTCACAGGGGTTAGAACTGAAGCTTTCTTT,CSVTGVRTEAFF
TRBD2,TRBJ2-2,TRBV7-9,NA,TGTGCCAGCAGCCCACTAGCGGGAGGGCCTTCGAACACCGGGGAGCTGTTTTTT,CASSPLAGGPSNTGELFF
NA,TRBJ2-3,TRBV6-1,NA,TGTGCCAGCAGTGAAGCGCTTCTATTCAGACGCACAGATACGCAGTATTTT,CASSEALLFRRTDTQYF
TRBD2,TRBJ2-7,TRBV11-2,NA,TGTGCCAGCAGCCCCTTCCTAGCCGGGGGGGGCTCCTACGAGCAGTACTTC,CASSPFLAGGGSYEQYF
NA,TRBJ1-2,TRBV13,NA,TGTGCCAGCAGCTTAGGCGGTCGGGGGCATGGGTATGGCTACACCTTC,CASSLGGRGHGYGYTF
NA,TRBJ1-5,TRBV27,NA,TGTGCCAGCAGCAAGGGACCCAATCAGCCCCAGCATTTT,CASSKGPNQPQHF
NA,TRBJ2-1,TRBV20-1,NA,TGCAGTGCCGGACTGTACAATGAGCAGTTCTTC,CSAGLYNEQFF
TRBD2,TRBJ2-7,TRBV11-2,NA,TGTGCCAGCAGCTTAGCTAGCGGGAGTTCTTACGAGCAGTACTTC,CASSLASGSSYEQYF
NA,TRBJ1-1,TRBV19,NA,TGTGCCAGTATTCGTTGGGACACTGAAGCTTTCTTT,CASIRWDTEAFF
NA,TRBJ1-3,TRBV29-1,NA,TGCAGCGTTGATCGGGGCAGGGGCGGAAACACCATATATTTT,CSVDRGRGGNTIYF
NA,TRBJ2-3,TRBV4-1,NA,TGCGCCAGCAGCCCAGGCGAGGCCCTGGATACGCAGTATTTT,CASSPGEALDTQYF
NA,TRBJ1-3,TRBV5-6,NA,TGTGCCAGCAGCTTGGCGGGAAGGGGAATCTCTGGAAACACCATATATTTT,CASSLAGRGISGNTIYF
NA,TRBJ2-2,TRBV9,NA,TGTGCCAGCATGGAGGCGAACACCGGGGAGCTGTTTTTT,CASMEANTGELFF
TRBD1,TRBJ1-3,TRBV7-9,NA,TGTGCCAGCAGACAAGGAACTGGGACAGGCTCTGGAAACACCATATATTTT,CASRQGTGTGSGNTIYF
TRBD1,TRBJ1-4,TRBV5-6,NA,TGTGCCAGCAGCTTGGGGGAACAGGGGATTTATTCCGAAAAACTGTTTTTT,CASSLGEQGIYSEKLFF
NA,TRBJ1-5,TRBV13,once,TGTGCCAGCAGCTTAGCGGGGAAGTCTAATCAGCCCCAGCATTTT,CASSLAGKSNQPQHF
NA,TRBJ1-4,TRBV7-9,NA,TGTGCCAGCAGCTTAGCTCGGGAGAATGAAAAACTGTTTTTT,CASSLARENEKLFF
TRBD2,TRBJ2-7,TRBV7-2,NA,TGTGCCAGCAGCTTAGGGCTAGCGGGAGCCTACGAGCAGTACTTC,CASSLGLAGAYEQYF
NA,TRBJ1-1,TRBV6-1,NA,TGTGCCAGCAGTGAATGGGTCAGGTTTAACACTGAAGCTTTCTTT,CASSEWVRFNTEAFF
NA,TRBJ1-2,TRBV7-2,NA,TGTGCCAGCAGCCTAAGGACGGTTTCTAACTATGGCTACACCTTC,CASSLRTVSNYGYTF